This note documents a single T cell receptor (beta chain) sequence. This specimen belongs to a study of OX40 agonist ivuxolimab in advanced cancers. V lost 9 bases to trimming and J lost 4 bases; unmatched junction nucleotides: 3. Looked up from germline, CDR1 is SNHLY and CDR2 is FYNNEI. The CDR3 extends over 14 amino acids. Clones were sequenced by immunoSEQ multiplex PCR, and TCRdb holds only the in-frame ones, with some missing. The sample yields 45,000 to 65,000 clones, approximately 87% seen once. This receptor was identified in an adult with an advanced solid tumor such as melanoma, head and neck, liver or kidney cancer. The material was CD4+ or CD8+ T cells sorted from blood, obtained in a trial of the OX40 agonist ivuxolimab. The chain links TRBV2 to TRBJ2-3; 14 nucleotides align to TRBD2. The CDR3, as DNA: TGTGCCAGGTCGACTAGCGGGGGGGCAGATACGCAGTATTTT. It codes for CARSTSGGADTQYF.